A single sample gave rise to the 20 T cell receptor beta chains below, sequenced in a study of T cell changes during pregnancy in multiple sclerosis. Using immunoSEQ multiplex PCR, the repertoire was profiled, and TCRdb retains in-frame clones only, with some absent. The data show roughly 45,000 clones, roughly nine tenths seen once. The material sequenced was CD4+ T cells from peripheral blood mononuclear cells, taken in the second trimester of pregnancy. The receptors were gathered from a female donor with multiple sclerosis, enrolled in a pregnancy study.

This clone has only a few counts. The CDR3 here is CASSYGTSHNEQFF. The CDR3 bases are TGTGCCAGCAGTTATGGGACTAGCCACAATGAGCAGTTCTTC. This chain connects TRBV6-6 to TRBJ2-1; 9 bases map to TRBD2. This CDR3 is built from 14 residues. The junction had 2 bases not matched to a gene; V was cut back by 3 bases and J by 5 bases. Germline assignment: CDR1 MNHNY and CDR2 SVGAGI (reference sequence).

The CDR3 loop reads CASSLSIGQGNTYEQYF. CDR3 nucleotide sequence: TGTGCCAGCAGTTTAAGTATTGGACAGGGCAACACCTACGAGCAGTACTTC. The chain recombines TRBV27 with TRBJ2-7; 8 bases match TRBD1. In germline, CDR1 is MNHEY, CDR2 SMNVEV (reference sequence). With V trimmed by 2 bases and J by 2 bases, 11 bases remained unmatched. CDR3 size: 17 residues.

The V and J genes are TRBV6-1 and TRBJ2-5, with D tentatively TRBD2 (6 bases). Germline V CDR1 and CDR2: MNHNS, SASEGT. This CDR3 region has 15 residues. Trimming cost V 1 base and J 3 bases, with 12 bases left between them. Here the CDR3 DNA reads TGTGCCAGCAGTGAAGAGGCAAGGAGGGAAGAGACCCAGTACTTC. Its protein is CASSEEARREETQYF.

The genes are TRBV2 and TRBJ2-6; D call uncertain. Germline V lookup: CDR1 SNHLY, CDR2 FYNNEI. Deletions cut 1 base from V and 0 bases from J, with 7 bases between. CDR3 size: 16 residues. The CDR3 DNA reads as TGTGCCAGCAGTGAAGTCCGCGGCTCTGGGGCCAACGTCCTGACTTTC. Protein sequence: CASSEVRGSGANVLTF.

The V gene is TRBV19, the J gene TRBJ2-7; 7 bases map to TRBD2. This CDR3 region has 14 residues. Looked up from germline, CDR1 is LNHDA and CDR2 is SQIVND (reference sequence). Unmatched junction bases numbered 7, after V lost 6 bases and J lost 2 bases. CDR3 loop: CASSPTLAAYEQYF. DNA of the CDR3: TGTGCCAGTAGCCCTACCCTAGCGGCCTACGAGCAGTACTTC.

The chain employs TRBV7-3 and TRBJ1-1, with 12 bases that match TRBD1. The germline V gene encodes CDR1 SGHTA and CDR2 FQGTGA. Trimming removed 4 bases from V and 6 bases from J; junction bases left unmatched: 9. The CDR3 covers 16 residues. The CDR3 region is CASSSGTGGAYPEAFF. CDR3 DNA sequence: TGTGCCAGCAGCTCCGGGACAGGGGGCGCGTACCCTGAAGCTTTCTTT.

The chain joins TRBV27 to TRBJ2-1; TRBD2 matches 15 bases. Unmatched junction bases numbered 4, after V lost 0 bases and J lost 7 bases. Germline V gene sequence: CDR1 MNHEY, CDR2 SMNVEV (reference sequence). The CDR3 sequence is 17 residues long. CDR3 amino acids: CASSLSVGTSGRNEQFF. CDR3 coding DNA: TGTGCCAGCAGTTTATCGGTTGGGACTAGCGGGAGGAATGAGCAGTTCTTC.

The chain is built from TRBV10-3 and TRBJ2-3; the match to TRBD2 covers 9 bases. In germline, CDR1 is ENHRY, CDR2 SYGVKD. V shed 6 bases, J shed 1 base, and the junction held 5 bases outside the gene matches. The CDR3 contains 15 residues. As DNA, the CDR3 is TGTGCCATCAGGCGGGAGGGCCCCGGCACAGATACGCAGTATTTT. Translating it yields CAIRREGPGTDTQYF.

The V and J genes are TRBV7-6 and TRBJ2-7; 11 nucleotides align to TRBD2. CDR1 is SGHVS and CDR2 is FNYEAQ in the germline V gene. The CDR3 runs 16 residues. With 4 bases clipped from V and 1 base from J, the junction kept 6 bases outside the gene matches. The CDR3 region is CASSSAVAGGSYEQYF. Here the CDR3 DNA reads TGTGCCAGCAGCTCCGCAGTAGCGGGAGGGTCCTACGAGCAGTACTTC.

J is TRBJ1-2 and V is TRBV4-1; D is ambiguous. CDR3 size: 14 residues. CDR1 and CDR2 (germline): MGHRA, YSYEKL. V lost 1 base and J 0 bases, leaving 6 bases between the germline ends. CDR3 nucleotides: TGCGCCAGCAGCCAAGTAGCCTCTAACTATGGCTACACCTTC. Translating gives CASSQVASNYGYTF.

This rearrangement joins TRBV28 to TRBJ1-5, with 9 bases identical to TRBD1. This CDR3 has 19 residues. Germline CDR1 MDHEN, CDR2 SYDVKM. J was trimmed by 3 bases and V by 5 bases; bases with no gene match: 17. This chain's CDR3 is CASSLPGTGTSLNNQPQHF. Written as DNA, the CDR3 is TGTGCCAGCAGTCTACCCGGGACAGGGACCAGTCTTAACAATCAGCCCCAGCATTTT.

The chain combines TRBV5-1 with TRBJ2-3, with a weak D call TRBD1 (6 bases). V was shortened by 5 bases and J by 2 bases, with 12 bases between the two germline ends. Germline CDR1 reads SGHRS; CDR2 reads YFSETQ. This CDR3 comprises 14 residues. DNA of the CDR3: TGCGCCAGCAGACAAACAGGGAACACAGATACGCAGTATTTT. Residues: CASRQTGNTDTQYF. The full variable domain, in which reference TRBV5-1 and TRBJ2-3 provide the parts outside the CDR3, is KAGVTQTPRYLIKTRGQQVTLSCSPISGHRSVSWYQQTPGQGLQFLFEYFSETQRNKGNFPGRFSGRQFSNSRSEMNVSTLELGDSALYLCASRQTGNTDTQYFGPGTRLTVL.

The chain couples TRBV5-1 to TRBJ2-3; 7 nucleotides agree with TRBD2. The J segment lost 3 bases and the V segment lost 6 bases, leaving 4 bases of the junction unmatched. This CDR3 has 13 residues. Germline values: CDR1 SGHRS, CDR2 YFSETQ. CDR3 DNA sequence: TGCGCCAGCATGGTCGGGGGGACAGATACGCAGTATTTT. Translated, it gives CASMVGGTDTQYF.

The CDR3 region is CASSAGQNYQETQYF. Here the CDR3 DNA reads TGTGCCAGCAGCGCGGGACAGAACTATCAAGAGACCCAGTACTTC. This chain connects TRBV6-5 to TRBJ2-5; possible D gene TRBD1, 7 bases. The germline CDR1 and CDR2 sequences are MNHEY and SVGAGI. V was cut by 6 bases and J by 2 bases, with 16 bases left in between. There are 15 residues in the CDR3.

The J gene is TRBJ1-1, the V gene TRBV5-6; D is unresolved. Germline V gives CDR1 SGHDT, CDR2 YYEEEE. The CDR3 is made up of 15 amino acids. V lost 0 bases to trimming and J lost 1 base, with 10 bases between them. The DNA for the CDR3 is TGTGCCAGCAGCTTGGTCGGTTTCGGGAACACTGAAGCTTTCTTT. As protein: CASSLVGFGNTEAFF.

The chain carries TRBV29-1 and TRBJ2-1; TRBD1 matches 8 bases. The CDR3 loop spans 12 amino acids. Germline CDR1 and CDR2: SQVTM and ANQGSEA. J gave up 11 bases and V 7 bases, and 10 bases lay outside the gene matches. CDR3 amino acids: CSGRTGTEKQFF. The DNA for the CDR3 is TGCAGCGGCCGGACAGGGACGGAAAAGCAGTTCTTC.

CDR3 amino acids: CASSDGLHNEKLFF. Here the CDR3 DNA reads TGTGCCAGCAGTGATGGCCTCCACAATGAAAAACTGTTTTTT. V is TRBV6-1 and J is TRBJ1-4; D unclear. The ends were cut back, 3 bases at V and 5 bases at J, with 10 bases in the middle. The CDR3 is made up of 14 amino acids. The germline V gene has CDR1 MNHNS and CDR2 SASEGT.

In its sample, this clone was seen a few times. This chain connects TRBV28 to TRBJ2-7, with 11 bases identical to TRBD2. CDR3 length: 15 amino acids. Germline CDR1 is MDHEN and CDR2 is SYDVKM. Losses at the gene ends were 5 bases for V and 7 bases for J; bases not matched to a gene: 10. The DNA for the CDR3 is TGTGCCAGCAGTGGTCTTAGCGGGAGGGCGGAAGAGCAGTACTTC. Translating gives CASSGLSGRAEEQYF.

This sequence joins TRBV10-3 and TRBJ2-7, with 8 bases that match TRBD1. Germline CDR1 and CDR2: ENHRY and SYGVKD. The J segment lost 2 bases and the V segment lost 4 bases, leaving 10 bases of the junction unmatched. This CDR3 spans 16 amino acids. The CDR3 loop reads CAISGRTGKAPYEQYF. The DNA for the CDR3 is TGTGCCATCAGTGGGCGGACAGGGAAGGCCCCCTACGAGCAGTACTTC.

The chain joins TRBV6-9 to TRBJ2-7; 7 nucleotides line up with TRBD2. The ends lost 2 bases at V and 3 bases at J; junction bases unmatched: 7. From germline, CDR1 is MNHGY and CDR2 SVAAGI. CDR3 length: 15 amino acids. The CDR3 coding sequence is TGTGCCAGCAGTTATAATGGACTAGTGGGCTACGAGCAGTACTTC. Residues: CASSYNGLVGYEQYF.